This T cell receptor (beta chain) was documented in a study of blood T cells in healthy people across ages. CDR1 and CDR2 from the germline V gene are SGHAT and FQNNGV. This CDR3 has 16 residues. Trimming took 2 bases from V and 3 from J, leaving 14 bases between them. Combining a sample-barcoded 5' primer with a J-beta primer mix, a second PCR ran for about 7 to 11 cycles. TCRdb itself ran the 5' RACE reads through MiXCR, one entry per CDR3 protein. The sample contains hundreds of thousands of distinct CDR3 sequences, about a quarter of which appear only once. These same data were also listed under a study on T cells of mothers and their children.

The sequenced sample consisted of blood. This chain connects TRBV11-2 to TRBJ2-1, with D perhaps TRBD2 (7 bases). This TCR was sampled from a boy between 5 and 17 years old in good health. DNA for the CDR3: TGTGCCAGCAGCTTATGGCGGGGGCGGATCTACAATGAGCAGTTCTTC. Translating it yields CASSLWRGRIYNEQFF.